This T cell receptor beta chain is from a study of cytomegalovirus exposure and HLA in healthy donors. Study-wide context: Findings of an earlier analysis included more than 90 million unique TCR beta sequences from roughly 200 million T cells. Study-level findings and limits: Donors were assumed by presence/absence analyses to have roughly uniform sequencing depth.

The J segment lost 3 bases and the V segment lost 4 bases, leaving 16 bases of the junction unmatched. Germline V gene sequence: CDR1 SGHRS, CDR2 YFSETQ. This CDR3 is built from 18 residues. About this clone: The antigen is unknown.

Primers for the PCR totalled 60 Vbeta and 13 Jbeta. In the authors' methods: About 11 million of the 60 million to 80 million unique TCR beta chains counted in a later analysis were shared. The method was immunoSEQ multiplex PCR; TCRdb's version includes in-frame clones alone and lacks a portion of them. V and J calls and clone size are as listed in that table; D and trimming were resolved from the DNA. The data contain 150,000 or so clones, almost 85% of them singletons. Every donor was a healthy person donating bone marrow. The chain employs TRBV5-1 and TRBJ2-1, with 7 bases lining up with TRBD1. Sequencing was performed on PBMCs. The sequence was collected from a man aged 25 to 40 in good health and CMV-seropositive. CDR3: CASSHPSEGAESYNEQFF. The CDR3 bases are TGCGCCAGCAGCCATCCGAGCGAGGGGGCGGAAAGCTACAATGAGCAGTTCTTC. Variable domain in full (rest from reference TRBV5-1 and TRBJ2-1): KAGVTQTPRYLIKTRGQQVTLSCSPISGHRSVSWYQQTPGQGLQFLFEYFSETQRNKGNFPGRFSGRQFSNSRSEMNVSTLELGDSALYLCASSHPSEGAESYNEQFFGPGTRLTVL.